This is a list of T cell receptor beta chains from one sample in a study of blood T cells in healthy people across ages. Each CDR3 protein gets one entry after TCRdb re-called the 5' RACE reads with MiXCR. The profile shows 1.5 million to 2 million distinct CDR3 sequences, around 36% of them singletons. The specimen was blood. These receptors originate from a woman in her twenties or thirties in good health. Each CDR3 is given with its conserved first and last residue. The D gene is left open where the match is weak. The size of a clone is reported for some rows only, either as once, few or many, or as a class for expanded clones.

DNA: TGTGCCAGCAGTTTTGGAGTGTATGAGCAGTTCTTC; CDR3: CASSFGVYEQFF; V: TRBV12-3/TRBV12-4; D: NA; size: NA; J: TRBJ2-1
DNA: TGTGCCAGCAGTTCCGCCGGGGTAGGGAACACTGAAGCTTTCTTT; CDR3: CASSSAGVGNTEAFF; V: TRBV12-3/TRBV12-4; D: NA; size: NA; J: TRBJ1-1
DNA: TGTGCCAGCAGCCACCGGACGGCTGGTGGGCAGTACTTC; CDR3: CASSHRTAGGQYF; V: TRBV7-2; D: NA; size: NA; J: TRBJ2-7
DNA: TGTGCCATCAGTCCGGGACTAGCGGGGGTATCCTCCTACAATGAGCAGTTCTTC; CDR3: CAISPGLAGVSSYNEQFF; V: TRBV10-3; D: TRBD2; size: few; J: TRBJ2-1
DNA: TGTGCCAGCACCTTATCCCGGGCCTATGGCTACACCTTC; CDR3: CASTLSRAYGYTF; V: TRBV2; D: NA; size: few; J: TRBJ1-2
DNA: TGTGCCGGAGGGGCTGTACTAGCGGGAGGCAATGAGCAGTTCTTC; CDR3: CAGGAVLAGGNEQFF; V: TRBV6-1; D: TRBD2; size: NA; J: TRBJ2-1
DNA: TGCAGTGCTAGAGCGGGAGAGTACACCGGGGAGCTGTTTTTT; CDR3: CSARAGEYTGELFF; V: TRBV20-1; D: NA; size: NA; J: TRBJ2-2
DNA: TGTGCCAGCGCTACTAGCGGGAGGGCCGCGGATACGCAGTATTTT; CDR3: CASATSGRAADTQYF; V: TRBV27; D: TRBD2; size: few; J: TRBJ2-3
DNA: TGCAGTGCCCTTTCTAGTAGCGGGGGATTTCAGTTCTTC; CDR3: CSALSSSGGFQFF; V: TRBV20-1; D: TRBD2; size: few; J: TRBJ2-1
DNA: TGTGCCACCAGTGATTTCCAGGGAGAGACCCAGTACTTC; CDR3: CATSDFQGETQYF; V: TRBV24-1; D: NA; size: few; J: TRBJ2-5
DNA: TGCGCCAGCAGCTGGGACAGGACCAGCACAGATACGCAGTATTTT; CDR3: CASSWDRTSTDTQYF; V: TRBV5-1; D: TRBD1; size: NA; J: TRBJ2-3
DNA: TGTGCCATCAGTGAGTCGTCGGTTCAGGAGCAGTTCTTC; CDR3: CAISESSVQEQFF; V: TRBV10-3; D: NA; size: few; J: TRBJ2-1
DNA: TGTGCCATCAGTGAGGCTAGAGATACGCAGTATTTT; CDR3: CAISEARDTQYF; V: TRBV10-3; D: NA; size: few; J: TRBJ2-3
DNA: TGTGCCATCAGCCCCCGGGGGGCCTCCTACAATGAGCAGTTCTTC; CDR3: CAISPRGASYNEQFF; V: TRBV10-3; D: NA; size: few; J: TRBJ2-1
DNA: TGCAGTGCTAGACCTTACCGACAGGGGGTTTCCTACGAGCAGTACTTC; CDR3: CSARPYRQGVSYEQYF; V: TRBV20-1; D: TRBD1; size: NA; J: TRBJ2-7
DNA: TGCGCCAGCAGCCGAGGACAGGACTACGAGCAGTACTTC; CDR3: CASSRGQDYEQYF; V: TRBV12-3/TRBV12-4; D: TRBD1; size: many; J: TRBJ2-7
DNA: TGTGCCAGCAGCCCCCGATGGGACAGGGGACTTCAAGAGACCCAGTACTTC; CDR3: CASSPRWDRGLQETQYF; V: TRBV7-9; D: TRBD1; size: NA; J: TRBJ2-5
DNA: TGCAGTGCTGCCACCACCGAGCGGGGAAGCTCCTACAATGGGCAGTTCTTC; CDR3: CSAATTERGSSYNGQFF; V: TRBV20-1; D: TRBD2; size: once; J: TRBJ2-1
DNA: TGTGCCAGTAGACGGACGGGTGCGAACACCGGGGAGCTGTTTTTT; CDR3: CASRRTGANTGELFF; V: TRBV6-6; D: NA; size: NA; J: TRBJ2-2
DNA: TGCAGTGCGAGGGGCCCCCCCCAGTACTTC; CDR3: CSARGPPQYF; V: TRBV20-1; D: NA; size: few; J: TRBJ2-5
DNA: TGTGCCAGCAGCCAAGGACTGACGGGAGCGGGGACCGGGGAGCTGTTTTTT; CDR3: CASSQGLTGAGTGELFF; V: TRBV3-1; D: TRBD2; size: NA; J: TRBJ2-2
DNA: TGTGCCAGCAGCTTAGCAGTTAAGGGTGCCGCCTACGAGCAGTACTTC; CDR3: CASSLAVKGAAYEQYF; V: TRBV7-8; D: NA; size: NA; J: TRBJ2-7
DNA: TGTGCCAGCAGCTTTGGACTAGCGGGGGGACCTCGTACGCAGTATTTT; CDR3: CASSFGLAGGPRTQYF; V: TRBV5-8; D: TRBD2; size: NA; J: TRBJ2-3
DNA: TGCAGTGCCGGGGACGGAAACCCCTATAATTCACCCCTCCACTTT; CDR3: CSAGDGNPYNSPLHF; V: TRBV20-1; D: NA; size: NA; J: TRBJ1-6
DNA: TGTGCCGTCGGCAGGAACACTGAAGCTTTCTTT; CDR3: CAVGRNTEAFF; V: TRBV27; D: NA; size: few; J: TRBJ1-1
DNA: TGTGCCAGCAGTGAACTAGCGGGAGTAGGTGAGCAGTTCTTC; CDR3: CASSELAGVGEQFF; V: TRBV6-4; D: TRBD2; size: NA; J: TRBJ2-1
DNA: TGTGCCAGCAGCTTGCCCGGGACAGATGGGTACGAGCAGTACTTC; CDR3: CASSLPGTDGYEQYF; V: TRBV5-4; D: TRBD1; size: few; J: TRBJ2-7
DNA: TGTGCCACCAGTGCCTCACATGGCTACACCTTC; CDR3: CATSASHGYTF; V: TRBV24-1; D: NA; size: few; J: TRBJ1-2
DNA: TGTGCCAGCAGCTTGCAGGAATTGAGGGAGCAGTACTTC; CDR3: CASSLQELREQYF; V: TRBV7-9; D: NA; size: few; J: TRBJ2-5
DNA: TGCAGTGCTAGAGATCCGAGAGGGACAGGGTCTTACAATGAGCAGTTCTTC; CDR3: CSARDPRGTGSYNEQFF; V: TRBV20-1; D: TRBD1; size: few; J: TRBJ2-1
DNA: TGTGCCAGCAGCGTCAACCCGGCCCCCTCCTACGAGCAGTACTTC; CDR3: CASSVNPAPSYEQYF; V: TRBV7-6; D: NA; size: NA; J: TRBJ2-7
DNA: TGTGCCAGCACGGGGGGCAGCTACGAGCAGTACTTC; CDR3: CASTGGSYEQYF; V: TRBV6-4; D: NA; size: few; J: TRBJ2-7
DNA: TGCAGTGTCAGGACTGGGAGGGGGTACGAGCAGTACTTC; CDR3: CSVRTGRGYEQYF; V: TRBV20-1; D: NA; size: few; J: TRBJ2-7